Following are 7 T cell receptor beta chains from one sample sequenced in a study of shared clonotypes between healthy human individuals. Sequencing was performed with immunoSEQ multiplex PCR; in TCRdb, only in-frame clones are kept and a portion is missing. The sample shows hundreds of thousands of clones, about 97% of them seen only once. Input material: naive CD4+ T cells sorted from blood. Subset indicated: CD45RA+ positively selected. The receptors stem from a woman in her twenties or thirties in good health.

This sequence joins TRBV18 and TRBJ1-1; 8 nucleotides agree with TRBD1. The CDR3 has 15 residues. From germline, CDR1 is KGHSH and CDR2 LQKENI. V was pared by 3 bases and J by 4 bases, with 7 bases of the junction left unmatched. CDR3 sequence (DNA): TGTGCCAGCTCACCGCCGGGACAGGTGGCCACTGAAGCTTTCTTT. Its protein product is CASSPPGQVATEAFF.

The CDR3 reads CASSLNGRADTQYF. CDR3 DNA sequence: TGTGCCAGCAGCTTGAACGGCAGGGCAGATACGCAGTATTTT. The rearrangement links TRBV7-3 to TRBJ2-3; D perhaps matches TRBD1 (5 bases). Trimming took off 3 bases at V and 4 bases at J, with 11 bases between the two ends. CDR1 is SGHTA and CDR2 is FQGTGA in the germline V gene. The length of the CDR3 is 14 residues.

J is TRBJ1-2 and V is TRBV28; 7 bases align to TRBD1. The CDR3 runs 14 residues. The germline V gene has CDR1 MDHEN and CDR2 SYDVKM. The trim removed 6 bases at V and 8 bases at J, leaving 12 bases unmatched. In DNA form, the CDR3 reads TGTGCCAGCAGCATTACTGACAGGGCATGGGGCTACACCTTC. It is translated as CASSITDRAWGYTF.

The gene calls are TRBV30 and TRBJ2-5, with D possibly called TRBD1 or TRBD2 (5 bases each). The CDR3 extends over 14 amino acids. Trimming took off 4 bases at V and 5 bases at J, with 17 bases between the two ends. CDR1 GTSNPN and CDR2 SVGIG come from the germline V gene (reference sequence). As DNA, the CDR3 is TGTGCCTGGATGTGGGGGAGCGGTGTGGAGACCCAGTACTTC. Translating gives CAWMWGSGVETQYF.

The chain's CDR3 is CASSSGTKWGIGEQFF. The CDR3 nucleotides are TGTGCCAGCAGCTCAGGCACAAAATGGGGAATTGGTGAGCAGTTCTTC. The chain has TRBV12-1 and TRBJ2-1. TRBV12-1 is deemed a pseudogene. The CDR3 has 16 residues.

The V gene is TRBV18, the J gene TRBJ2-2, with 8 bases lining up with TRBD1. Germline trimming cut 2 bases from V and 3 bases from J; bases unmatched to any gene: 5. The CDR3 totals 16 residues. CDR1 is KGHSH, CDR2 LQKENI, per germline. DNA of the CDR3: TGTGCCAGCTCACCAATCCCAGGGGGCGACACCGGGGAGCTGTTTTTT. It yields the protein CASSPIPGGDTGELFF.

This chain connects TRBV28 to TRBJ1-5; D might be TRBD1 (5 bases). Germline V gene sequence: CDR1 MDHEN, CDR2 SYDVKM. The CDR3 contains 16 residues. Trimming shortened V by 6 bases and J by 9 bases, and 24 bases separated the two germline ends. The CDR3 nucleotides are TGTGCCAGCAGACCCGGCGGGGGGAGAGGCTCAGTGCCCCAGCATTTT. Translated, it gives CASRPGGGRGSVPQHF.